This T cell receptor beta chain appears in the sequencing data of a study of shared clonotypes between healthy human individuals. About the research overall: Three CD4 naive, three CD4 memory, two CD8 naive and one CD8 memory plate were used per donor. Study-wide results and caveats: Naive subsets usually exceeded memory subsets in estimated richness.

The germline V gene has CDR1 SGHRS and CDR2 YFSETQ. The CDR3 spans 14 residues. The V gene lost 4 bases and the J gene lost 3 bases, with 13 bases spanning the gap. Comments on this clone: Its antigen remains unknown.

Only in-frame clones appear in the TCRdb table, and some are missing; sequencing was by immunoSEQ multiplex PCR. Counted here are under 2.5 million clones, under 95% occurring once; the ten biggest clones make up roughly 0.34%. This receptor was obtained from a man aged 18 to 29 in good health. Some clones in this sample may be carry-over from other donors' samples. V gene TRBV5-1 combines with J gene TRBJ2-5; weak D call: TRBD1 (6 bases). Sequenced material: naive CD4+ T cells from PBMCs. Documented subset: CD45RA+ positively selected. CDR3 region: CASSGTSTEETQYF. Here the CDR3 DNA reads TGCGCCAGCAGCGGGACAAGTACCGAAGAGACCCAGTACTTC.